Presented here are 16 T cell receptor beta chains from one specimen sequenced in a study of blood T cells in healthy people across ages. Then a second PCR, running about 6 to 12 cycles, was carried out with a sample-barcoded 5' primer and a J-beta primer mix. TCRdb processed the 5' RACE reads anew with MiXCR; each CDR3 protein has one entry. The sample records hundreds of thousands of distinct CDR3 sequences, 25% being singletons. A further study also used this sample, focusing on T cells of mothers and their children.

Material for sequencing was blood. The origin of the receptors is a boy aged 10-17 years in good health.

The chain is built from TRBV5-6 and TRBJ1-2; D is possibly TRBD1 (6 bases). The CDR3 spans 15 residues. V was clipped by 1 base and J by 2 bases, with 12 bases between them. Germline lookup yields CDR1 SGHDT and CDR2 YYEEEE. CDR3 nucleotides: TGTGCCAGCAGCTTGAGAGGGGGGTGGAACTATGGCTACACCTTC. Translated: CASSLRGGWNYGYTF.

This chain links TRBV5-1 with TRBJ1-2; D might be TRBD1 (5 bases). The CDR3 length is 14 residues. V was clipped by 3 bases and J by 3 bases, with 12 bases between them. CDR1 is SGHRS and CDR2 is YFSETQ in the germline V gene. The CDR3 coding sequence is TGCGCCAGCAGCTGGGGGGTGACAGACTATGGCTACACCTTC. This sequence encodes CASSWGVTDYGYTF.

Points on this clonotype: At one boundary the junction diverges from the germline segment, which might be a read error. The chain couples TRBV12-3 or TRBV12-4 to TRBJ2-3; D perhaps matches TRBD1 (6 bases). The CDR3 runs 15 residues. CDR3 sequence (DNA): TGTGCCAGCAGTTTATATGAAGGGGGAGCAGATACGGAGTATTTT. Protein product: CASSLYEGGADTEYF.

The V and J genes are TRBV29-1 and TRBJ2-5; 13 bases map to TRBD2. The DNA end favors TRBJ2-7, so the J call may be wrong. The CDR3 loop spans 14 amino acids. Per the germline V gene, CDR1 is SQVTM and CDR2 is ANQGSEA. Here the CDR3 DNA reads TGCAGCGTCGGACTAGCGGGAGACCACTACGAGCAGTACTTC. Protein: CSVGLAGDHYEQYF.

This clonotype appeared a few times. The J gene is TRBJ1-2, the V gene TRBV11-2, with D unclear. CDR1 and CDR2 (germline): SGHAT, FQNNGV. The CDR3 has 13 amino acids. Trimming shortened V by 0 bases and J by 4 bases, and 6 bases separated the two germline ends. CDR3 amino acids: CASSLERGYGYTF. The CDR3, as DNA: TGTGCCAGCAGCTTAGAACGGGGCTATGGCTACACCTTC.

The J gene is TRBJ2-1, the V gene TRBV7-9, with 9 bases identical to TRBD2. The length of the CDR3 is 15 residues. Germline lookup yields CDR1 SEHNR and CDR2 FQNEAQ (reference sequence). The V gene end was trimmed by 5 bases and the J gene end by 5 bases; junction bases not matched to a gene: 7. The chain's CDR3 is CASSRGGALHNEQFF. CDR3 nucleotides: TGTGCCAGCAGCCGCGGGGGGGCCCTTCACAATGAGCAGTTCTTC. Variable domain in full (rest from reference TRBV7-9 and TRBJ2-1): DTGVSQNPRHKITKRGQNVTFRCDPISEHNRLYWYRQTLGQGPEFLTYFQNEAQLEKSRLLSDRFSAERPKGSFSTLEIQRTEQGDSAMYLCASSRGGALHNEQFFGPGTRLTVL.

This clonotype was observed a few times. This rearrangement joins TRBV5-1 to TRBJ2-1; TRBD2 agrees at 12 bases. Germline V lookup: CDR1 SGHRS, CDR2 YFSETQ. The trim removed 1 base at V and 6 bases at J, leaving 11 bases unmatched. CDR3 length equals 18 residues. DNA for the CDR3: TGCGCCAGCAGCTTGTCCCCCGGACTAGCGGGACCTCTCAATGAGCAGTTCTTC. This codes for CASSLSPGLAGPLNEQFF.

This chain joins TRBV10-3 and TRBJ2-1; D gene ambiguous. The V end was cut by 2 bases, the J end by 5 bases, with 4 bases between. The CDR3 has 12 residues. The V gene's germline CDR1 is ENHRY and CDR2 SYGVKD. The CDR3 coding sequence is TGTGCCATCAGTGAGGGGAACAATGAGCAGTTCTTC. Residues: CAISEGNNEQFF.

The J gene is TRBJ2-1, the V gene TRBV4-1; TRBD1 aligns across 7 bases. V gave up 0 bases and J gave up 4 bases; unmatched junction bases: 9. CDR1 MGHRA and CDR2 YSYEKL come from the germline V gene. The CDR3 sequence is 17 residues long. The DNA for the CDR3 is TGCGCCAGCAGCCAAGAACGCCACCTGGGACAGTACAATGAGCAGTTCTTC. Amino acids: CASSQERHLGQYNEQFF.

This clonotype was counted a few times. The V and J genes are TRBV27 and TRBJ2-2; TRBD2 aligns across 9 bases. The CDR3 has 16 amino acids. CDR1 is MNHEY and CDR2 is SMNVEV in the germline V gene (reference sequence). The V segment lost 3 bases and the J segment 8 bases; nucleotides outside the gene matches: 10. CDR3 sequence reads: CASSFIAGATVGELFF. CDR3 nucleotides: TGTGCCAGCAGTTTCATAGCGGGGGCGACAGTGGGGGAGCTGTTTTTT.

This clonotype appeared a few times. The J gene is TRBJ1-2, the V gene TRBV27, with D possibly being TRBD1 (5 bases). With 5 bases removed from V and 8 bases from J, the gap between germline ends came to 12 bases. There are 12 residues in the CDR3. Germline lookup yields CDR1 MNHEY and CDR2 SMNVEV (reference sequence). CDR3: CASSAGHGGYTF. The CDR3 DNA is TGTGCCAGCAGTGCCGGACATGGCGGCTACACCTTC.

The chain is built from TRBV6-5 and TRBJ2-5; no definite D call. TRBJ2-7 matches the DNA end more closely, so the J call is doubtful. Germline CDR1 reads MNHEY; CDR2 reads SVGAGI. The CDR3 loop spans 16 amino acids. The CDR3 loop reads CASSSTALENTYEQYF. DNA for the CDR3: TGTGCCAGCAGTTCCACGGCGCTCGAAAACACCTACGAGCAGTACTTC.

This clonotype has a handful of counts. The rearrangement links TRBV24-1 to TRBJ2-5, with 7 bases that match TRBD1. The DNA end lines up better with TRBJ2-7; the J call may be wrong. In germline, CDR1 is KGHDR, CDR2 SFDVKD. The CDR3 sequence is 13 residues long. The chain's CDR3 is CATRDRSSYEQYF. CDR3 coding DNA: TGTGCCACCAGGGACAGGAGTAGCTACGAGCAGTACTTC.

DNA of the CDR3: TGTGCCAGCAGATACAGCAATGAGCAGTTCTTC. Its translation: CASRYSNEQFF. The genes are TRBV12-3 or TRBV12-4 and TRBJ2-1; D remains unclear. The V gene lost 6 bases and the J gene lost 6 bases, with 6 bases spanning the gap. CDR3 length equals 11 residues.

This chain uses TRBV2 with TRBJ2-1; D might be TRBD2 (6 bases). V was trimmed by 9 bases and J by 9 bases, leaving 21 bases between them. CDR1 SNHLY and CDR2 FYNNEI come from the germline V gene. This CDR3 is built from 14 residues. CDR3 sequence reads: CASTAEGGEVEQFF. Written as DNA, the CDR3 is TGTGCCAGTACAGCCGAGGGAGGCGAGGTTGAGCAGTTCTTC.

This clonotype was detected only a few times. The chain links TRBV20-1 to TRBJ2-5; 7 nucleotides agree with TRBD2. This CDR3 spans 13 amino acids. Germline V gene lookup returns CDR1 DFQATT and CDR2 SNEGSKA (reference sequence). The junction had 3 bases not matched to a gene; V was cut back by 0 bases and J by 5 bases. CDR3 nucleotides: TGCAGTGCTAGAGAGGGAGGGATGGAGACCCAGTACTTC. Translation gives CSAREGGMETQYF.